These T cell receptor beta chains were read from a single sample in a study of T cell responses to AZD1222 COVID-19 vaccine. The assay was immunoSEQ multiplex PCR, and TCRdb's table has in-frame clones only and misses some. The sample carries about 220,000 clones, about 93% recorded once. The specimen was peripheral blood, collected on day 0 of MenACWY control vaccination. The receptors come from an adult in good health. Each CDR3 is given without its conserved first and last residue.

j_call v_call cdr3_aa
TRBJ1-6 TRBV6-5 ASSQDMSNSPLH
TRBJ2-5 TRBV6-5 ASSYSKPETQY
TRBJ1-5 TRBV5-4 ASSFGTDQPQH
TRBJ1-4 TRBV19 ASSKGSVSGEKLF
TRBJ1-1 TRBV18 ASSPPAGRNTEAF
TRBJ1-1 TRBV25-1 ASSEYTEAF
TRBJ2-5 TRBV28 ASVLAGETQY
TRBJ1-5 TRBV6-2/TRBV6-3 ASSYRDINQPQH
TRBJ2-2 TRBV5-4 ASSLAGGTGELF
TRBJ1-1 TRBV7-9 ASSLFVQGSRNTEAF
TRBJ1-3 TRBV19 ASSLSGRNTIY
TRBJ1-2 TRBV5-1 ASSPQGDYRAKHYGYT
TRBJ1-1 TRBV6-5 ASSYLGTEREAF
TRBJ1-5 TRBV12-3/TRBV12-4 ASSLGRGQPQH
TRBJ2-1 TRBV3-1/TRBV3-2 ASSYLARSENEQF
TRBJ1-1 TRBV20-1 SAPRQGEAF
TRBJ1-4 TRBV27 ASSLQGGEKLF
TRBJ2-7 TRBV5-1 ASSRDRSYEQY
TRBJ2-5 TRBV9 ASRARTEETQY
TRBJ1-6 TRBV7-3 ASSALAGGNSPLH
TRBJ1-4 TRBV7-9 ASSPYRDRGEKLF
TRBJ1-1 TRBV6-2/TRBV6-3 ASSSRDRGGNTEAF
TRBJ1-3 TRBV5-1 ASSLSASGNTIY
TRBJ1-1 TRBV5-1 ATSRDGISNTEAF
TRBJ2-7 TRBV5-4 ASSGSGQKSYEQY
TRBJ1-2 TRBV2 ASTTDRNYGYT
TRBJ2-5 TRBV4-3 ASSQDGLGGGETQY
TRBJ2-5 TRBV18 ASSPSWGYQETQY
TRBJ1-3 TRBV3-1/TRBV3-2 ASSQNRAGNTIY
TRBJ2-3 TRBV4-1 ASSLFGTSGGATDTQY
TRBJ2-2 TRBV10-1 ASSFKRGGELF
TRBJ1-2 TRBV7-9 ASSPVVGNYGYT
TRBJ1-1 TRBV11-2 ASSFDGQAGRAF
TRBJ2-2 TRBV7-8 ASSPRQGRSAGELF
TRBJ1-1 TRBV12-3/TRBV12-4 ASSLGLTEAF
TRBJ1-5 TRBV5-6 ASSSRGQPQH
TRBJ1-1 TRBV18 ASSKDRGNTEAF
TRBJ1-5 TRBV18 ASSPPGREDQPQH
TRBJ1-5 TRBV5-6 ASSLQSRRDQPQH
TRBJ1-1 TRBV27 ASSLSDSLHTEAF
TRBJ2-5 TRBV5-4 ASSLSLAGQETQY
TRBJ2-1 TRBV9 ASSVAGQGAYNEQF